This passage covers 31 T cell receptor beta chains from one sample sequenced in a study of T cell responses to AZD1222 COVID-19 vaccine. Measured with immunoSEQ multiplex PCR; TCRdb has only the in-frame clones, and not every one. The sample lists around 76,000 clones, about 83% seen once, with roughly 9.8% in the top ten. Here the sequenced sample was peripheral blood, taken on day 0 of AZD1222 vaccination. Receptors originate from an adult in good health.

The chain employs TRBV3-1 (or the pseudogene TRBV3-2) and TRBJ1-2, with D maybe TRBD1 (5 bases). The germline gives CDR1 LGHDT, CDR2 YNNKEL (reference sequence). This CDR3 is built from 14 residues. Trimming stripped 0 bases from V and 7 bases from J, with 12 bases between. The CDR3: CASSQDGGVIGYTF. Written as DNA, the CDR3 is TGTGCCAGCAGCCAAGATGGAGGGGTAATTGGCTACACCTTC.

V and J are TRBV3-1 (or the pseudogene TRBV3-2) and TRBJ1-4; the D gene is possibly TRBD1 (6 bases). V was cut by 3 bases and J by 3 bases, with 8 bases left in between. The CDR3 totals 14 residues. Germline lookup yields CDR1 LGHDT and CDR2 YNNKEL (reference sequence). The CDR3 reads CASSHGGPNEKLFF. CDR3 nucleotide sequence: TGTGCCAGCAGCCATGGGGGCCCTAATGAAAAACTGTTTTTT.

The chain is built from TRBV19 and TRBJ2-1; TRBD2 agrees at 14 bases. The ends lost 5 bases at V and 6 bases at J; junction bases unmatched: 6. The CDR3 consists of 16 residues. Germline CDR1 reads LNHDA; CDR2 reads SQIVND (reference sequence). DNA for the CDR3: TGTGCCAGTAGTTTCGGACTAGCGGGGGGTTCCAATGAGCAGTTCTTC. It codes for CASSFGLAGGSNEQFF.

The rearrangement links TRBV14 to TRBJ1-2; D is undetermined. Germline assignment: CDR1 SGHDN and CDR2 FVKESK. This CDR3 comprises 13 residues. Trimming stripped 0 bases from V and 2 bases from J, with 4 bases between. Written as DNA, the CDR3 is TGTGCCAGCAGCCAAGATCAGAACTATGGCTACACCTTC. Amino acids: CASSQDQNYGYTF.

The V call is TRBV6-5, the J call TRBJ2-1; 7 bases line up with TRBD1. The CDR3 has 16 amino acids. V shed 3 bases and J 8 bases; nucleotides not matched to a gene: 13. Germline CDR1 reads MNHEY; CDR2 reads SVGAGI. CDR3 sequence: CASSYTDRAQLDEQFF. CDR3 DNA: TGTGCCAGCAGTTATACCGACAGGGCCCAATTGGATGAGCAGTTCTTC.

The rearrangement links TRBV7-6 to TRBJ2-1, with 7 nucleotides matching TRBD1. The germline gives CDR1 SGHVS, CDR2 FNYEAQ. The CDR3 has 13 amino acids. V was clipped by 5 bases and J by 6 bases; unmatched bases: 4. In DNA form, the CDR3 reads TGTGCCAGCAGCAAGACAGGGACCAATGAGCAGTTCTTC. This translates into CASSKTGTNEQFF.

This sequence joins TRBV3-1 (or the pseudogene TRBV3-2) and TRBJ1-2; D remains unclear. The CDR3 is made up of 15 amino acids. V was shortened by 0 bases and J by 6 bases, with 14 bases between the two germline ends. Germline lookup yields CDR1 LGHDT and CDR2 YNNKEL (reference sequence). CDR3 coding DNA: TGTGCCAGCAGCCAAGACTCTTTTGGTTGGGATGGCTACACCTTC. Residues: CASSQDSFGWDGYTF.

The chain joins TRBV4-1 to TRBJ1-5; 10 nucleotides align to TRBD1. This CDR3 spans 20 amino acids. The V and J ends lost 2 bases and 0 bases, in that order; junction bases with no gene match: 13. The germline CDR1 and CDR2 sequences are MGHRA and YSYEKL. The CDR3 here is CASSQRLRDRGVDSNQPQHF. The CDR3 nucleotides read TGCGCCAGCAGCCAAAGACTCCGGGACAGGGGCGTAGATAGCAATCAGCCCCAGCATTTT.

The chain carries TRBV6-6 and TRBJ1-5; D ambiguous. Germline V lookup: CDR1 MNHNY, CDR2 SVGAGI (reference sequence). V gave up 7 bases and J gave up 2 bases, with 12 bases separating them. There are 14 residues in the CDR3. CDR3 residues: CASIGVNGNQPQHF. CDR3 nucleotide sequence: TGTGCCAGCATAGGAGTCAACGGCAATCAGCCCCAGCATTTT.

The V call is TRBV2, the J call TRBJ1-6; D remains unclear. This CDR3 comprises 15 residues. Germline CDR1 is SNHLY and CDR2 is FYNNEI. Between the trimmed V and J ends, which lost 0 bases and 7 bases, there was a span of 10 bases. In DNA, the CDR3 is TGTGCCAGCAGTGAAGCAGACCAAGTAAATTCACCCCTCCACTTT. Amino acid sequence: CASSEADQVNSPLHF.

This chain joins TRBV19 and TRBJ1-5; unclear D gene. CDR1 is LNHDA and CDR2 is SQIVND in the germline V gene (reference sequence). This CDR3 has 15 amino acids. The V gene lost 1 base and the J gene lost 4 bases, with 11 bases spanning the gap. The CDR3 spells CASSIGAGWNQPQHF. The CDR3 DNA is TGTGCCAGTAGTATAGGGGCGGGATGGAATCAGCCCCAGCATTTT.

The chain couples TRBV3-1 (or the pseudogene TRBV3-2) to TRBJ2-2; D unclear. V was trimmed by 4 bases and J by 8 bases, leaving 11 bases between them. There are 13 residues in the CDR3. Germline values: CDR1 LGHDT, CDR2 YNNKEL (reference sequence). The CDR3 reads CASSLLGSGELFF. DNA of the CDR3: TGTGCCAGCAGCCTCTTGGGGTCTGGGGAGCTGTTTTTT.

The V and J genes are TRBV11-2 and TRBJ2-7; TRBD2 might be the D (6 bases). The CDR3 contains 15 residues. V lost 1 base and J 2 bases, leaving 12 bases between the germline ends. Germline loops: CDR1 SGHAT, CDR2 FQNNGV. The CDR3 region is CASSLGGGSTYEQYF. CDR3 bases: TGTGCCAGCAGCTTAGGCGGAGGGTCTACCTACGAGCAGTACTTC.

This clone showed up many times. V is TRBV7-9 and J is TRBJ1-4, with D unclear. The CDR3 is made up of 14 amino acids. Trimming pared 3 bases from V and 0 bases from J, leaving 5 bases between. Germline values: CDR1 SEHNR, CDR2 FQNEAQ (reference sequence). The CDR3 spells CASSFGATNEKLFF. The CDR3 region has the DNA TGTGCCAGCAGCTTCGGGGCAACTAATGAAAAACTGTTTTTT.

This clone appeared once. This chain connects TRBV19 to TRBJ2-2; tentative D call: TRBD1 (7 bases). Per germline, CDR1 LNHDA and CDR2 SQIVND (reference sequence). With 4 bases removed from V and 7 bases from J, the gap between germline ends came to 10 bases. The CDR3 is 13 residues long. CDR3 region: CASSTGGHGELFF. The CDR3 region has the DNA TGTGCCAGTAGTACAGGGGGGCACGGGGAGCTGTTTTTT.

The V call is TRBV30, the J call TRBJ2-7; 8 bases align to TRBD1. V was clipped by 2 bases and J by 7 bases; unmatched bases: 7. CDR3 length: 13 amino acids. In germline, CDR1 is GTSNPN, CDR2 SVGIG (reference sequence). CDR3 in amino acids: CAWSWTGSGEQYF. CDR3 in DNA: TGTGCCTGGAGTTGGACAGGGTCTGGGGAGCAGTACTTC.

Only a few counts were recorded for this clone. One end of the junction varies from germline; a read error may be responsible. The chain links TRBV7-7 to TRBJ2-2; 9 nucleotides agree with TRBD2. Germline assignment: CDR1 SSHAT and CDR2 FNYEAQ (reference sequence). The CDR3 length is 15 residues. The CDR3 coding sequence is TGTGCTAGCAGCCCTAGCGGGGTTGGCACCGGGGAGCTGTTTTTT. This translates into CASSPSGVGTGELFF.

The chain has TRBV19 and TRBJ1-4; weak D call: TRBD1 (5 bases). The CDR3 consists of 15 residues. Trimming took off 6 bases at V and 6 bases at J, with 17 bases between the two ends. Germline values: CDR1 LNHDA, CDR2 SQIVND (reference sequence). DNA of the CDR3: TGTGCCAGTAGGCGAGAGACAGCTATTCATGAAAAACTGTTTTTT. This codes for CASRRETAIHEKLFF. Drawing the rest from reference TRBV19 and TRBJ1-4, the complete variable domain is DGGITQSPKYLFRKEGQNVTLSCEQNLNHDAMYWYRQDPGQGLRLIYYSQIVNDFQKGDIAEGYSVSREKKESFPLTVTSAQKNPTAFYLCASRRETAIHEKLFFGSGTQLSVL.

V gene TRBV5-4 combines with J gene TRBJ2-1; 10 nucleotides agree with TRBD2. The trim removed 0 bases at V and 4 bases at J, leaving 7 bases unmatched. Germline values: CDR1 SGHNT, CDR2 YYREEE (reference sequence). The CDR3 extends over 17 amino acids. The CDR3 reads CASSLVSGGYFYNEQFF. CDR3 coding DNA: TGTGCCAGCAGCTTGGTTAGCGGGGGGTATTTTTACAATGAGCAGTTCTTC.

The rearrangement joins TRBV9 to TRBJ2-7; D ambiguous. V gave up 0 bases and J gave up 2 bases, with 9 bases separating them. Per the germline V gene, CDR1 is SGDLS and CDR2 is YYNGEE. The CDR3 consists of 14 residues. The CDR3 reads CASSVGHLPYEQYF. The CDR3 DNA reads TGTGCCAGCAGCGTAGGCCACCTACCCTACGAGCAGTACTTC.

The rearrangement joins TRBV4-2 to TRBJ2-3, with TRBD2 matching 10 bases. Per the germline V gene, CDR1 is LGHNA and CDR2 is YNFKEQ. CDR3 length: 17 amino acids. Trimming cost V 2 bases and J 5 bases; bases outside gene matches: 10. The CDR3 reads CASSQSGAGGHIDTQYF. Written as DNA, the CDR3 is TGTGCCAGCAGCCAAAGCGGAGCGGGGGGGCATATAGATACGCAGTATTTT.

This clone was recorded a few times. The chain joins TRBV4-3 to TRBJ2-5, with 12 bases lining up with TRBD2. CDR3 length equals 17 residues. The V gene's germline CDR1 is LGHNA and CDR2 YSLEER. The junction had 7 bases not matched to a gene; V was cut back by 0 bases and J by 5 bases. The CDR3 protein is CASSQDLAGGAWETQYF. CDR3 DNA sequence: TGCGCCAGCAGCCAAGATCTAGCGGGGGGGGCCTGGGAGACCCAGTACTTC.

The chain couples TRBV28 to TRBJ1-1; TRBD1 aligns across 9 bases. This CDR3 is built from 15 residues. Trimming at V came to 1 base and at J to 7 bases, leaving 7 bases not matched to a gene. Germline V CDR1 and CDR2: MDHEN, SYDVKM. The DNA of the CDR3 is TGTGCCAGCAGTTTATCCCGGACAGGGGTTGATGAAGCTTTCTTT. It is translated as CASSLSRTGVDEAFF.

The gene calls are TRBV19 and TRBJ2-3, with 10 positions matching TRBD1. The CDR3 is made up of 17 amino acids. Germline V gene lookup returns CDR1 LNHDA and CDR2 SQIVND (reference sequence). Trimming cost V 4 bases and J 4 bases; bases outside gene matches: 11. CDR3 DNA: TGTGCCAGTAGTACACTCCTTTGGGGACAGGGGTCAGATACGCAGTATTTT. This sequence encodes CASSTLLWGQGSDTQYF. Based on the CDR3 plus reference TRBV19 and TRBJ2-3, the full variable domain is DGGITQSPKYLFRKEGQNVTLSCEQNLNHDAMYWYRQDPGQGLRLIYYSQIVNDFQKGDIAEGYSVSREKKESFPLTVTSAQKNPTAFYLCASSTLLWGQGSDTQYFGPGTRLTVL.

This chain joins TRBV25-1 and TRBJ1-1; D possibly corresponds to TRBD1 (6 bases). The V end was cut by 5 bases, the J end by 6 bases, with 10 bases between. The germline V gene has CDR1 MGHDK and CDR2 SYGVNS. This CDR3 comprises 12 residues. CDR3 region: CASSSPGAEAFF. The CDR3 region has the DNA TGTGCCAGCAGTTCCCCAGGGGCTGAAGCTTTCTTT.

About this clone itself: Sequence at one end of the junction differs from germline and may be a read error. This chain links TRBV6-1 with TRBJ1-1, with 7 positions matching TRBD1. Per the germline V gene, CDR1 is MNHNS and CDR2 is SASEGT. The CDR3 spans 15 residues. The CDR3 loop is CASSEGTVQNTEAFF. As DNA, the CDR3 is TGTGCCAGCAGCGAAGGGACAGTCCAGAACACTGAAGCTTTCTTT.

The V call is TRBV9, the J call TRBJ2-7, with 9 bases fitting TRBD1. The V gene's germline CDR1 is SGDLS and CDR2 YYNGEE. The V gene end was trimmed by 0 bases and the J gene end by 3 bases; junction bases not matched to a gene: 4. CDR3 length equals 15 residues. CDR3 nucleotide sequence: TGTGCCAGCAGCGTAGCGGACAGGGGCGACTACGAGCAGTACTTC. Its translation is CASSVADRGDYEQYF.

This chain's CDR3 is CASSFLNQGGEQYF. DNA of the CDR3: TGTGCCAGCAGTTTTTTAAATCAGGGGGGCGAGCAGTACTTC. V usage is TRBV27 and J usage is TRBJ2-7; D perhaps matches TRBD1 (7 bases). This CDR3 is built from 14 residues. Germline V gene data show CDR1 as MNHEY and CDR2 as SMNVEV (reference sequence). With 3 bases removed from V and 6 bases from J, the gap between germline ends came to 15 bases.

CDR3 sequence reads: CASSRGTSRSTDTQYF. CDR3 nucleotide sequence: TGTGCCAGCAGCCGGGGGACTAGCAGAAGCACAGATACGCAGTATTTT. The V and J genes are TRBV7-2 and TRBJ2-3, with 9 nucleotides matching TRBD2. The CDR3 has 16 residues. V trimming: 5 bases; J trimming: 0 bases; junction bases outside the gene matches: 6. Germline assignment: CDR1 SGHTA and CDR2 FQGNSA.

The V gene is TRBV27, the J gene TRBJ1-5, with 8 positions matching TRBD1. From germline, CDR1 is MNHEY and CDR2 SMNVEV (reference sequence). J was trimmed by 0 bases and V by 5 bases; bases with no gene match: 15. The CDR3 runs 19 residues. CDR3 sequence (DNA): TGTGCCAGCAGTACCTGTGGACAGGGCTCCCGGTGTAGCAATCAGCCCCAGCATTTT. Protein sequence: CASSTCGQGSRCSNQPQHF.

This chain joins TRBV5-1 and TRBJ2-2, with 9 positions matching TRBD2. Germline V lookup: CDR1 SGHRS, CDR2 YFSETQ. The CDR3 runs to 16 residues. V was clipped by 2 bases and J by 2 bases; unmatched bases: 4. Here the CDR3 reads CASSLLSGGNTGELFF. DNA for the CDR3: TGCGCCAGCAGCTTACTTAGCGGGGGAAACACCGGGGAGCTGTTTTTT.